This entry lists 32 T cell receptor beta chains sequenced from one sample in a study of shared clonotypes between healthy human individuals. Only in-frame clones appear in the TCRdb table, and some are missing; sequencing was by immunoSEQ multiplex PCR. The sample has under 600,000 clones; just over 75% are singletons. Sequencing was performed on PBMCs. Receptors were obtained from a woman between 40 and 50 years old in good health. Some clones in this sample may be carry-over from other donors' samples.

The rearrangement uses TRBV7-9 and TRBJ2-1, with 8 nucleotides matching TRBD2. The V segment lost 5 bases and the J segment 9 bases; nucleotides outside the gene matches: 9. This CDR3 has 14 amino acids. The germline gives CDR1 SEHNR, CDR2 FQNEAQ (reference sequence). CDR3 bases: TGTGCCAGCAGCGCGAGCGGGAGAGAGGGTGAGCAGTTCTTC. Translated: CASSASGREGEQFF.

Of note for this clone: This probably arose from a read error, given a far larger clone one base away. The gene calls are TRBV30 and TRBJ1-3; D remains ambiguous. This CDR3 comprises 13 residues. Looked up from germline, CDR1 is GTSNPN and CDR2 is SVGIG (reference sequence). V was cut by 6 bases and J by 2 bases, with 11 bases left in between. CDR3 sequence reads: CACHRGPGNTIYF. The CDR3 DNA reads as TGTGCCTGCCACCGCGGTCCTGGAAACACCATATATTTT.

The chain recombines TRBV19 with TRBJ2-1, with 10 positions matching TRBD1. Germline CDR1 LNHDA, CDR2 SQIVND (reference sequence). V trimming: 6 bases; J trimming: 7 bases; junction bases outside the gene matches: 3. The CDR3 runs 13 residues. Written as DNA, the CDR3 is TGTGCCAGTAGGGACAGGGGGACAAATGAGCAGTTCTTC. Encoded protein: CASRDRGTNEQFF.

V and J are TRBV27 and TRBJ1-1, with D possibly TRBD1 on 5 matching bases. Germline-derived CDR1 and CDR2 are MNHEY and SMNVEV (reference sequence). V lost 5 bases to trimming and J lost 0 bases, with 13 bases between them. The CDR3 covers 15 residues. In DNA form, the CDR3 reads TGTGCCAGCAGTCCTCGCGGGGGTATGAACACTGAAGCTTTCTTT. Amino acid sequence: CASSPRGGMNTEAFF.

Concerning this clone: This same CDR3 is encoded by further DNA sequences in the sample. This chain joins TRBV27 and TRBJ1-6; D possibly corresponds to TRBD1 (5 bases). The germline V gene has CDR1 MNHEY and CDR2 SMNVEV (reference sequence). This CDR3 has 14 residues. V was trimmed by 5 bases and J by 8 bases, leaving 13 bases between them. The CDR3 region has the DNA TGTGCCAGCAGTCCGGGACCCGGCCATTCACCCCTCCACTTT. This encodes CASSPGPGHSPLHF.

The V gene is TRBV15, the J gene TRBJ2-7, with D unclear. CDR1 is LNHNV, CDR2 YYDKDF, per germline (reference sequence). The ends were cut back, 4 bases at V and 3 bases at J, with 10 bases in the middle. The CDR3 covers 13 residues. The CDR3: CATSITGGYEQYF. The CDR3 DNA reads TGTGCCACCAGCATAACTGGTGGCTACGAGCAGTACTTC.

V gene TRBV15 combines with J gene TRBJ2-1; D tentatively fits TRBD1 or TRBD2 (6 bases each). The CDR3 contains 15 residues. V lost 2 bases and J 10 bases, leaving 18 bases between the germline ends. Per germline, CDR1 LNHNV and CDR2 YYDKDF (reference sequence). CDR3 region: CATSRSHRGAEEQFF. The CDR3 nucleotides read TGTGCCACCAGCAGATCCCATAGGGGGGCGGAGGAGCAGTTCTTC.

With regard to this clone: Other DNA sequences within the sample encode an identical CDR3. CDR3 sequence (DNA): TGTGCCAGCAGCCGGGGGACAGTCCCAGATACGCAGTATTTT. This codes for CASSRGTVPDTQYF. V and J are TRBV7-2 and TRBJ2-3; a possible D gene is TRBD1 (7 bases). The germline V and J ends were trimmed by 5 bases and 4 bases, with 13 bases remaining between them. This CDR3 has 14 amino acids. Germline V gives CDR1 SGHTA, CDR2 FQGNSA.

This chain joins TRBV7-9 and TRBJ2-1, with D maybe TRBD2 (5 bases). The CDR3 length is 14 residues. Looked up from germline, CDR1 is SEHNR and CDR2 is FQNEAQ (reference sequence). V lost 0 bases and J lost 5, with 8 bases in between. CDR3 protein: CASSLAGAHNEQFF. The CDR3 DNA reads as TGTGCCAGCAGCTTAGCGGGAGCTCACAATGAGCAGTTCTTC.

This sequence joins TRBV7-2 and TRBJ2-7; weak D call: TRBD2 (5 bases). The CDR3 covers 14 residues. Trimming took off 4 bases at V and 2 bases at J, with 12 bases between the two ends. Germline V gene data show CDR1 as SGHTA and CDR2 as FQGNSA. The DNA for the CDR3 is TGTGCCAGCAGCTCGAGGACTCAGACCTACGAGCAGTACTTC. Amino acid sequence: CASSSRTQTYEQYF.

V gene TRBV5-1 combines with J gene TRBJ1-3; no reliable D call. V lost 0 bases and J 0 bases, leaving 4 bases between the germline ends. Germline loops: CDR1 SGHRS, CDR2 YFSETQ. The CDR3 has 14 residues. In DNA, the CDR3 is TGCGCCAGCAGCTTGGCGATCTCTGGAAACACCATATATTTT. Amino acid sequence: CASSLAISGNTIYF.

V and J are TRBV6-1 and TRBJ2-2; 10 nucleotides match TRBD1. In germline, CDR1 is MNHNS, CDR2 SASEGT. The CDR3 sequence is 14 residues long. With V trimmed by 9 bases and J by 3 bases, 4 bases remained unmatched. The CDR3 sequence: CASWDRGDTGELFF. In DNA form, the CDR3 reads TGTGCCAGTTGGGACAGGGGAGACACCGGGGAGCTGTTTTTT.

This clone was seen a few times. The chain couples TRBV18 to TRBJ1-2, with D possibly TRBD1 on 6 matching bases. Germline CDR1 reads KGHSH; CDR2 reads LQKENI. V was pared by 0 bases and J by 4 bases, with 18 bases between. The CDR3 loop spans 17 amino acids. CDR3: CASSPPGGGPNSYGYTF. The CDR3 region has the DNA TGTGCCAGCTCACCACCAGGCGGGGGGCCGAACAGCTATGGCTACACCTTC.

On this clone itself: It is likely a read error: a sequence one base away is far more abundant. The chain links TRBV30 to TRBJ1-1, with D perhaps matching TRBD1 (6 bases). CDR3 length: 15 amino acids. Germline values: CDR1 GTSNPN, CDR2 SVGIG (reference sequence). Trimming stripped 4 bases from V and 1 base from J, with 16 bases between. CDR3 sequence reads: CAWTPKGGRNTEAFF. CDR3 DNA sequence: TGTGCCTGGACCCCGAAGGGGGGCAGGAACACTGAAGCTTTCTTT.

CDR3 residues: CASSQEVESPLHF. CDR3 in DNA: TGTGCCAGCAGCCAAGAGGTAGAATCACCCCTCCACTTT. The chain has TRBV4-2 and TRBJ1-6; D is unclear. The germline V gene encodes CDR1 LGHNA and CDR2 YNFKEQ. The CDR3 spans 13 residues. With 0 bases removed from V and 10 bases from J, the gap between germline ends came to 7 bases.

The chain couples TRBV7-8 to TRBJ2-6, with unresolved D. Trimming pared 7 bases from V and 0 bases from J, leaving 25 bases between. CDR1 and CDR2 from the germline V gene are SGHVS and FQNEAQ. The CDR3 is 20 residues long. CDR3 protein: CASIRVRVRTTSSGANVLTF. The CDR3 region has the DNA TGTGCCAGCATTAGGGTAAGGGTACGGACCACGAGCTCTGGGGCCAACGTCCTGACTTTC.

The chain is built from TRBV5-1 and TRBJ1-1; perhaps TRBD1 as D (5 bases). V lost 0 bases to trimming and J lost 4 bases, with 7 bases between them. The germline gives CDR1 SGHRS, CDR2 YFSETQ. The CDR3 has 13 residues. The CDR3 DNA sequence: TGCGCCAGCAGCTTGGGGGACCCCACTGAAGCTTTCTTT. It specifies CASSLGDPTEAFF. Together with reference TRBV5-1 and TRBJ1-1, the CDR3 gives the full variable domain: KAGVTQTPRYLIKTRGQQVTLSCSPISGHRSVSWYQQTPGQGLQFLFEYFSETQRNKGNFPGRFSGRQFSNSRSEMNVSTLELGDSALYLCASSLGDPTEAFFGQGTRLTVV.

The V call is TRBV5-1, the J call TRBJ1-1; D gene uncertain. The germline V gene has CDR1 SGHRS and CDR2 YFSETQ. With 4 bases removed from V and 1 base from J, the gap between germline ends came to 20 bases. The CDR3 spans 17 residues. CDR3 nucleotide sequence: TGCGCCAGCAGCCAGCGGGTTAGGGCGGCCGGGAACACTGAAGCTTTCTTT. As protein: CASSQRVRAAGNTEAFF.

This clone was observed a handful of times. The chain combines TRBV7-9 with TRBJ1-1; D unclear. The CDR3 runs 14 residues. CDR1 SEHNR and CDR2 FQNEAQ come from the germline V gene (reference sequence). The V end was cut by 2 bases, the J end by 1 base, with 8 bases between. The CDR3 DNA reads TGTGCCAGCAGCTTACTAGGAGGGAACACTGAAGCTTTCTTT. Translating it yields CASSLLGGNTEAFF.

This clone was seen a handful of times. V is TRBV28 and J is TRBJ2-7; 7 nucleotides match TRBD2. The V segment lost 5 bases and the J segment 12 bases; nucleotides outside the gene matches: 16. The CDR3 sequence is 14 residues long. Germline CDR1 reads MDHEN; CDR2 reads SYDVKM. Here the CDR3 reads CASSPSSGGRQRYF. The DNA for the CDR3 is TGTGCCAGCAGTCCGTCCTCGGGGGGTAGACAGCGGTACTTC.

The chain links TRBV28 to TRBJ1-3; weak D call: TRBD1 (5 bases). V was shortened by 6 bases and J by 2 bases, with 11 bases between the two germline ends. The germline CDR1 and CDR2 sequences are MDHEN and SYDVKM. The CDR3 spans 14 residues. As DNA, the CDR3 is TGTGCCAGCAGCATCATGGGGGCTGGAAACACCATATATTTT. Protein sequence: CASSIMGAGNTIYF.

This clone was counted at least ten times. V usage is TRBV2 and J usage is TRBJ1-2, with 8 bases fitting TRBD1. Germline V gene data show CDR1 as SNHLY and CDR2 as FYNNEI. The CDR3 is 15 amino acids. V was pared by 2 bases and J by 4 bases, with 6 bases of the junction left unmatched. Written as DNA, the CDR3 is TGTGCCAGCAGTGAAAGGGACAGGCGACCCTATGGCTACACCTTC. Amino acid sequence: CASSERDRRPYGYTF.

This clone has a handful of counts. The V call is TRBV7-2, the J call TRBJ2-5; tentative D call: TRBD2 (5 bases). The V gene's germline CDR1 is SGHTA and CDR2 FQGNSA. V gave up 2 bases and J gave up 5 bases, with 15 bases separating them. The CDR3 is 15 amino acids. The CDR3 DNA reads as TGTGCCAGCAGCTTAAGTTCACTAGATGGTGAGACCCAGTACTTC. Residues: CASSLSSLDGETQYF.

The chain recombines TRBV4-1 with TRBJ2-1; D uncertain. Germline V gene sequence: CDR1 MGHRA, CDR2 YSYEKL. This CDR3 is built from 15 residues. V was pared by 6 bases and J by 0 bases, with 12 bases between. In nucleotides, the CDR3 is TGCGCCAGCAGTCCCGTGGTAGACTCCTACAATGAGCAGTTCTTC. It specifies CASSPVVDSYNEQFF.

The genes are TRBV5-1 and TRBJ1-4, with D uncertain. Trimming pared 2 bases from V and 8 bases from J, leaving 13 bases between. The CDR3 loop spans 14 amino acids. Germline CDR1 and CDR2: SGHRS and YFSETQ. CDR3 in DNA: TGCGCCAGCAGCTTTCGGATTGACGGGGAAAAACTGTTTTTT. This encodes CASSFRIDGEKLFF.

About this clone itself: In the same sample, other DNA sequences code for this CDR3. The V gene is TRBV27, the J gene TRBJ1-5; 7 positions agree with TRBD1. This CDR3 spans 15 amino acids. V shed 6 bases, J shed 4 bases, and the junction held 9 bases outside the gene matches. Germline CDR1 and CDR2: MNHEY and SMNVEV (reference sequence). The CDR3 sequence is CASRSRTGYNQPQHF. CDR3 nucleotide sequence: TGTGCCAGCAGATCAAGGACAGGTTATAATCAGCCCCAGCATTTT.

This sequence joins TRBV6-1 and TRBJ1-1, with TRBD1 identical over 9 bases. The CDR3 runs to 15 residues. V gave up 4 bases and J gave up 4 bases; unmatched junction bases: 7. Per the germline V gene, CDR1 is MNHNS and CDR2 is SASEGT. Here the CDR3 reads CASSGTGDFSTEAFF. The CDR3 DNA reads TGTGCCAGCAGTGGGACAGGGGATTTTAGCACTGAAGCTTTCTTT.

This clone was seen a handful of times. Other DNA sequences within the sample encode an identical CDR3. This chain joins TRBV5-1 and TRBJ2-5; 8 bases are a match to TRBD1. Per the germline V gene, CDR1 is SGHRS and CDR2 is YFSETQ. This CDR3 has 14 residues. Trimming took 4 bases from V and 1 from J; bases not matched to a gene: 3. This chain's CDR3 is CASSIGQGQETQYF. The CDR3 DNA reads as TGCGCCAGCAGCATCGGACAGGGCCAAGAGACCCAGTACTTC.

Remarks on this clone: The sample contains more than one DNA sequence encoding this CDR3. This chain uses TRBV9 with TRBJ2-3; D is unclear. This CDR3 has 15 residues. Trimming pared 0 bases from V and 2 bases from J, leaving 10 bases between. The germline gives CDR1 SGDLS, CDR2 YYNGEE. CDR3 DNA: TGTGCCAGCAGCGTAGGGTTAATTTCCACAGATACGCAGTATTTT. Protein: CASSVGLISTDTQYF.

This chain connects TRBV5-4 to TRBJ2-7; 10 bases are a match to TRBD1. CDR3 length: 14 residues. From germline, CDR1 is SGHNT and CDR2 YYREEE (reference sequence). J was trimmed by 4 bases and V by 4 bases; bases with no gene match: 5. The chain's CDR3 is CASSQTGGGYEQYF. The DNA of the CDR3 is TGTGCCAGCAGCCAGACAGGGGGCGGTTACGAGCAGTACTTC.

The chain links TRBV28 to TRBJ2-3, with TRBD1 identical over 8 bases. This CDR3 is built from 13 residues. Germline CDR1 and CDR2: MDHEN and SYDVKM. The trim removed 3 bases at V and 11 bases at J, leaving 7 bases unmatched. The CDR3 protein is CASSLIDRGRQYF. Written as DNA, the CDR3 is TGTGCCAGCAGTTTGATAGACAGGGGTAGGCAGTATTTT. Using reference TRBV28 and TRBJ2-3 for the parts outside the CDR3, the full variable domain is DVKVTQSSRYLVKRTGEKVFLECVQDMDHENMFWYRQDPGLGLRLIYFSYDVKMKEKGDIPEGYSVSREKKERFSLILESASTNQTSMYLCASSLIDRGRQYFGPGTRLTVL.

The V call is TRBV7-9, the J call TRBJ2-3, with no clear D. V lost 1 base and J 4 bases, leaving 9 bases between the germline ends. CDR3 length: 14 amino acids. Germline CDR1 is SEHNR and CDR2 is FQNEAQ (reference sequence). The CDR3 loop is CASSLGVSADTQYF. In DNA, the CDR3 is TGTGCCAGCAGCTTAGGGGTCTCGGCAGATACGCAGTATTTT.